The clone carrying this T cell receptor (beta chain) was recorded only once. Antigen: not known. The source of the sample is a study of T cell responses to AZD1222 COVID-19 vaccine. Whole-study results and caveats: An increase in Spike-specific TCR breadth and depth was observed after two AZD1222 doses. With dominance at 160-218 and 743-854, vaccine-associated CD4 TCRs spanned spike. Mostly white British, mostly female donors; authors suggested clonal diversity may be underestimated.

The CDR3 is made up of 13 amino acids. Germline-derived CDR1 and CDR2 are GTSNPN and SVGIG (reference sequence). The V end was cut by 5 bases, the J end by 2 bases, with 12 bases between. The repertoire was sequenced with immunoSEQ multiplex PCR; TCRdb's copy has only in-frame clones and lacks some. The data contain about 140,000 clones, about 91% of them singletons. This sequence originates from an adult in good health. The chain has TRBV30 and TRBJ1-2; D might be TRBD1 (5 bases). This specimen consisted of peripheral blood, obtained on day 0 of AZD1222 vaccination. This chain's CDR3 is CAWAGPPNYGYTF. CDR3 nucleotide sequence: TGTGCCTGGGCGGGGCCACCCAACTATGGCTACACCTTC.